These T cell receptor beta chains were read from a single sample in a study of blood T cell repertoires in COVID-19. Data came from immunoSEQ multiplex PCR; TCRdb stores just in-frame clones and leaves some out. Of around 130,000 clones listed, around 83% are singletons. Sample: PBMCs or T cells enriched from blood (not recorded which). The receptors originated from a man aged 30 to 39 who had recovered from COVID-19. CDR3s include the opening cysteine and the closing phenylalanine or tryptophan. Each record gives: V gene, CDR3 protein.

TRBV6-6 | CASSPRFYEQYF
TRBV3-1/TRBV3-2 | CASSHGQGDGYTF
TRBV9 | CASSVATGVSHSNYGYTF
TRBV3-1/TRBV3-2 | CASSRVLAGGYNEQFF
TRBV3-1/TRBV3-2 | CASSPPRGVVYEQFF
TRBV12-3/TRBV12-4 | CASSSGLYEQYF
TRBV7-2 | CASSLGHRQAYTF
TRBV10-3 | CAISELSGNYEQYF
TRBV2 | CASSEEGPFPQPQHF
TRBV5-6 | CASSLRSAEAFF
TRBV2 | CASSDSFRRQGITEAFF
TRBV9 | CASSVESGSYNEQFF
TRBV10-3 | CAIRKGQEGHTEAFF
TRBV24-1 | CATSDPSRGSFLETQYF
TRBV7-9 | CASSLAGGQDYKTQYF
TRBV4-1 | CASSQPGLAGVKEQYF
TRBV28 | CASSLVENSPLHF
TRBV7-9 | CASSRTGGNQPQHF
TRBV9 | CASSVRSRDTEAFF
TRBV10-3 | CAISESDRDYGYTF
TRBV7-9 | CASSLTSGDYNEQFF
TRBV6-5 | CASSLSGTGHGEAFF
TRBV28 | CASSFPVQAKNIQYF
TRBV27 | CASSYSGRAPYEQYF
TRBV7-9 | CASSSPFRTEAFF
TRBV6-5 | CASRGQGAGQPQHF
TRBV5-1 | CASSPLGGSTDTQYF
TRBV19 | CASSIGTGRANTEAFF
TRBV19 | CASSDSGLTETQYF
TRBV12-3/TRBV12-4 | CASSLGSRILF
TRBV2 | CASSAPPTSGVETQYF
TRBV10-1 | CASSPVVGSGGADTQYF
TRBV9 | CASSVVGQTGELFF
TRBV18 | CASSPYRGQNGYTF
TRBV6-5 | CASSYGGMGAFF
TRBV11-2 | CASSLDRGHEQYF
TRBV19 | CASSRPGQGSNQPQHF